The present TCR beta chain was sequenced within a study of CD4+ T cells in melanoma. Study-wide results and limits: In melanoma, neoantigen-specific CD4+ T cells reportedly differed in differentiation state. CD8+ T cell, macrophage and B cell function reportedly correlated with neoantigen-specific CD4+ T cells.

Germline CDR1 MNHEY, CDR2 SVGAGI. V shed 7 bases and J 6 bases; nucleotides not matched to a gene: 9. The length of the CDR3 is 15 residues. Comment on this clone: Its antigen is not identified.

Some clones are missing from TCRdb's copy, which holds only in-frame ones; the method was immunoSEQ multiplex PCR. The sample records approximately 9,500 clones, approximately 78% being singletons. Sequences were obtained from cells from a culture (not recorded whether cultured in vitro). The rearrangement links TRBV6-5 to TRBJ2-3; TRBD2 aligns across 11 bases. The clonotype originates from a human donor with melanoma. CDR3 DNA: TGTGCCAGCACCCATACTAGCGGGGGAATGGATACGCAGTATTTT. This translates into CASTHTSGGMDTQYF.